This TCR beta chain was captured by sequencing in a study of HIV-infected children after antiretroviral therapy interruption. Treatment denoted: PENTA 11 planned treatment interruption arm or continuous ART arm. This CDR3 has 12 residues. V dropped 1 base and J dropped 7 bases, with 5 bases sitting between them. The TCR library was built from RNA with a 3' RACE protocol and unique molecular identifiers. TCRdb re-called the 3' RACE reads with MiXCR, one entry per CDR3 protein. The table includes about 89,000 distinct CDR3 sequences, roughly 6.4% detected once. This receptor was taken from a pool of human donors with HIV. This chain joins TRBV12-3 or TRBV12-4 and TRBJ1-5; D is uncertain. Sequences were derived from CD45RA+ CD4+ T cells from PBMCs, pooled from several time points, sampled from a donor given antiretroviral therapy, either interrupted or continuous. The sample's subset: naive CD4+ CD45RA+ CD45RO- T cells. The CDR3 nucleotides are TGTGCCAGCAGTTTAGGTCCACAGCCCCAGCATTTT. Its protein product is CASSLGPQPQHF.